The 30 T cell receptor beta chains presented below share a single source sample, sequenced in a study of blood T cell repertoires in COVID-19. Only in-frame clones appear in the TCRdb table, and some are missing; sequencing was by immunoSEQ multiplex PCR. The sample holds around 300,000 clones, roughly 89% seen once. The sample consisted of PBMCs or T cells enriched from blood (not recorded which). The source is a woman between 40 and 50 years old who had recovered from COVID-19.

In its sample, this clone was seen a few times. This chain joins TRBV5-1 and TRBJ2-1; 11 bases map to TRBD1. Trimming removed 4 bases from V and 9 bases from J; junction bases left unmatched: 9. The CDR3 is made up of 15 amino acids. The germline V gene encodes CDR1 SGHRS and CDR2 YFSETQ. CDR3 sequence (DNA): TGCGCCAGCAGCACAGGACAGGGGGCCCATGGTGAGCAGTTCTTC. Amino acids: CASSTGQGAHGEQFF. Full variable domain (missing parts from reference TRBV5-1 and TRBJ2-1): KAGVTQTPRYLIKTRGQQVTLSCSPISGHRSVSWYQQTPGQGLQFLFEYFSETQRNKGNFPGRFSGRQFSNSRSEMNVSTLELGDSALYLCASSTGQGAHGEQFFGPGTRLTVL.

This clone was recorded only once. The V and J genes are TRBV18 and TRBJ2-4, with 12 bases identical to TRBD1. This CDR3 has 15 residues. V lost 4 bases, J lost 7 bases, and 5 bases stayed unmatched. Germline loops: CDR1 KGHSH, CDR2 LQKENI. For the CDR3, the DNA is TGTGCCAGCTCACTTTCCGGGACAGGGGGCAACATTCAGTACTTC. The encoded protein is CASSLSGTGGNIQYF.

The chain recombines TRBV6-5 with TRBJ1-2; maybe TRBD1 (6 bases). V lost 6 bases and J 2 bases, leaving 10 bases between the germline ends. The CDR3 loop spans 13 amino acids. CDR1 and CDR2 (germline): MNHEY, SVGAGI. CDR3 DNA sequence: TGTGCCAGCAGGCGCGGACAGAACTATGGCTACACCTTC. Protein sequence: CASRRGQNYGYTF.

The rearrangement joins TRBV7-9 to TRBJ1-6; D not resolved. The CDR3 contains 12 residues. Germline-derived CDR1 and CDR2 are SEHNR and FQNEAQ (reference sequence). Trimming stripped 2 bases from V and 12 bases from J, with 8 bases between. The CDR3: CASSLPRGPLHF. The CDR3, as DNA: TGTGCCAGCAGCTTACCCCGGGGACCCCTCCACTTT.

The rearrangement uses TRBV7-3 and TRBJ2-3, with TRBD2 identical over 11 bases. J was trimmed by 4 bases and V by 5 bases; bases with no gene match: 8. The CDR3 consists of 16 residues. The germline CDR1 and CDR2 sequences are SGHTA and FQGTGA. CDR3 nucleotide sequence: TGTGCCAGCAGCGCGGTACTAGCGGGAGAGGCAGATACGCAGTATTTT. As protein: CASSAVLAGEADTQYF.

In this sample, this clone turned up many times. The CDR3 coding sequence is TGTGCCAGCAGTTACTACAGGGGGGACTATGGCTACACCTTC. Encoded protein: CASSYYRGDYGYTF. The chain recombines TRBV6-5 with TRBJ1-2, with 8 bases fitting TRBD1. The CDR3 contains 14 residues. Germline V gene lookup returns CDR1 MNHEY and CDR2 SVGAGI. The V segment lost 1 base and the J segment 3 bases; nucleotides outside the gene matches: 1.

The chain carries TRBV18 and TRBJ1-2, with 10 bases fitting TRBD1. The CDR3 is made up of 21 amino acids. CDR1 is KGHSH, CDR2 LQKENI, per germline. V was clipped by 4 bases and J by 2 bases; unmatched bases: 22. The CDR3 bases are TGTGCCAGCTCACGCAACAAGGGACAGGGGTTTTTGGTTGAAGGAAACTATGGCTACACCTTC. Its translation is CASSRNKGQGFLVEGNYGYTF. The full variable domain, rest sourced from reference TRBV18 and TRBJ1-2, is NAGVMQNPRHLVRRRGQEARLRCSPMKGHSHVYWYRQLPEEGLKFMVYLQKENIIDESGMPKERFSAEFPKEGPSILRIQQVVRGDSAAYFCASSRNKGQGFLVEGNYGYTFGSGTRLTVV.

The chain links TRBV6-2 or TRBV6-3 to TRBJ1-2; TRBD1 matches at 9 bases. Germline trimming cut 4 bases from V and 4 bases from J; bases unmatched to any gene: 7. From germline, CDR1 is MNHEY and CDR2 SVGEGT. The CDR3 is 15 residues long. This chain's CDR3 is CASSSPDRGSYGYTF. DNA of the CDR3: TGTGCCAGCAGTTCCCCGGACAGGGGCAGCTATGGCTACACCTTC.

In this sample, this clone turned up a few times. This sequence joins TRBV27 and TRBJ2-7; 10 positions match TRBD1. The germline gives CDR1 MNHEY, CDR2 SMNVEV (reference sequence). This CDR3 has 14 amino acids. V was pared by 6 bases and J by 7 bases, with 9 bases of the junction left unmatched. CDR3 sequence (DNA): TGTGCCAGCAGCTACGGGACAGGGGAGCGGGAGCAGTACTTC. As protein: CASSYGTGEREQYF.

The chain uses TRBV14 and TRBJ1-2, with D perhaps TRBD1 (6 bases). Trimming cost V 4 bases and J 4 bases, with 10 bases left between them. The CDR3 is 13 residues long. The germline CDR1 and CDR2 sequences are SGHDN and FVKESK. CDR3 protein: CASSPTGGYGYTF. CDR3 in DNA: TGTGCCAGCAGCCCGACAGGCGGCTATGGCTACACCTTC.

The chain carries TRBV19 and TRBJ2-3; 7 nucleotides line up with TRBD1. V lost 3 bases and J lost 3; bases outside the gene matches: 3. This CDR3 spans 14 amino acids. Germline V gene lookup returns CDR1 LNHDA and CDR2 SQIVND (reference sequence). The CDR3 nucleotides are TGTGCCAGTAGTATTAAGGGGGCAACAGATACGCAGTATTTT. This gives the protein CASSIKGATDTQYF.

The chain couples TRBV29-1 to TRBJ2-1; 7 positions match TRBD2. The trim removed 3 bases at V and 1 base at J, leaving 3 bases unmatched. This CDR3 is built from 14 residues. CDR1 and CDR2 from the germline V gene are SQVTM and ANQGSEA. CDR3 bases: TGCAGCGTTGAGGCTAGCGGATCCTACAATGAGCAGTTCTTC. Amino acid sequence: CSVEASGSYNEQFF.

The chain has TRBV19 and TRBJ1-2; weak D call: TRBD1 (6 bases). The V end lost 4 bases, the J end lost 5 bases, and 11 bases lay between the germline ends. This CDR3 region has 13 residues. Germline V gives CDR1 LNHDA, CDR2 SQIVND (reference sequence). In nucleotides, the CDR3 is TGTGCCAGTAGTAGGGACACCGAATATGGCTACACCTTC. Translating it yields CASSRDTEYGYTF.

Only one count was recorded for this clone. V and J are TRBV6-1 and TRBJ1-6, with 8 nucleotides matching TRBD1. The CDR3 is made up of 14 amino acids. After removal of 0 bases from V and 9 bases from J, the junction contained 1 base not matched to a gene. Germline values: CDR1 MNHNS, CDR2 SASEGT. The DNA of the CDR3 is TGTGCCAGCAGTGAAGCGCAGGGGGCTTCACCCCTCCACTTT. Translation gives CASSEAQGASPLHF.

V is TRBV6-5 and J is TRBJ2-7; 8 nucleotides agree with TRBD2. CDR1 is MNHEY and CDR2 is SVGAGI in the germline V gene. The CDR3 length is 13 residues. The V segment lost 6 bases and the J segment 4 bases; nucleotides outside the gene matches: 5. CDR3 loop: CASRGLVNYEQYF. The DNA for the CDR3 is TGTGCCAGCAGGGGACTAGTCAATTACGAGCAGTACTTC.

V and J are TRBV6-2 or TRBV6-3 and TRBJ1-2; D is possibly TRBD1 (6 bases). Germline-derived CDR1 and CDR2 are MNHEY and SVGEGT. V lost 5 bases and J lost 4, with 8 bases in between. The length of the CDR3 is 12 residues. CDR3: CASSRTAYGYTF. CDR3 DNA sequence: TGTGCCAGCAGTAGGACAGCCTATGGCTACACCTTC.

This sequence joins TRBV6-5 and TRBJ1-1, with a tentative D call TRBD1 (5 bases). Trimming took 0 bases from V and 7 from J, leaving 12 bases between them. This CDR3 contains 14 residues. Germline CDR1 MNHEY, CDR2 SVGAGI. The CDR3 coding sequence is TGTGCCAGCAGTTACTCGCCGGGGGGGGGTGAAGCTTTCTTT. It specifies CASSYSPGGGEAFF.

The rearrangement uses TRBV24-1 and TRBJ1-2, with D possibly matching TRBD1 (5 bases). The V and J ends lost 1 base and 0 bases respectively, with 17 bases between them. CDR1 and CDR2 from the germline V gene are KGHDR and SFDVKD. The CDR3 runs 18 residues. The CDR3 region has the DNA TGTGCCACCAGTGATTTTGGAGGGGTGGACAACCCTAACTATGGCTACACCTTC. It is translated as CATSDFGGVDNPNYGYTF.

V and J are TRBV7-9 and TRBJ1-4; weak D call: TRBD1 (6 bases). The ends were cut back, 3 bases at V and 7 bases at J, with 15 bases in the middle. The CDR3 runs 15 residues. CDR1 is SEHNR, CDR2 FQNEAQ, per germline (reference sequence). In DNA, the CDR3 is TGTGCCAGCAGCTTGGAGGTGACAGGCGGTGAAAAACTGTTTTTT. Protein sequence: CASSLEVTGGEKLFF.

V usage is TRBV6-6 and J usage is TRBJ1-2; no clear D. The V and J ends lost 5 bases and 0 bases respectively, with 16 bases between them. Germline CDR1 is MNHNY and CDR2 is SVGAGI (reference sequence). This CDR3 spans 16 amino acids. CDR3 bases: TGTGCCAGCAGTCCCCGGGGTACCGGTTCTAACTATGGCTACACCTTC. Its translation is CASSPRGTGSNYGYTF.

This chain connects TRBV3-1 (or the pseudogene TRBV3-2) to TRBJ1-2; 7 bases align to TRBD1. J lost 1 base, V lost 3 bases, and 5 bases had no gene match. The CDR3 runs to 15 residues. The V gene's germline CDR1 is LGHDT and CDR2 YNNKEL (reference sequence). The DNA of the CDR3 is TGTGCCAGCAGCCAGGGACAGCGGAATAACTATGGCTACACCTTC. Encoded protein: CASSQGQRNNYGYTF.

A note on this clone: In the same sample, other DNA sequences code for this CDR3. The chain is built from TRBV18 and TRBJ2-7, with 7 bases fitting TRBD1. Germline V gene lookup returns CDR1 KGHSH and CDR2 LQKENI. The V and J ends lost 3 bases and 4 bases, in that order; junction bases with no gene match: 6. The CDR3 is made up of 14 amino acids. The CDR3 nucleotides read TGTGCCAGCTCACCTCCGGGACAGAATTACGAGCAGTACTTC. Its protein product is CASSPPGQNYEQYF.

V usage is TRBV27 and J usage is TRBJ1-1; 8 bases line up with TRBD1. The CDR3 covers 12 residues. With V trimmed by 5 bases and J by 11 bases, 7 bases remained unmatched. Germline V gene sequence: CDR1 MNHEY, CDR2 SMNVEV (reference sequence). The CDR3 DNA is TGTGCCAGCAGTCAAAGACAGGGGACGGCTTTCTTT. Its protein product is CASSQRQGTAFF.

The gene calls are TRBV12-2 and TRBJ1-2; the D call TRBD1 from the table was never checked on the DNA. TRBV12-2 corresponds to a pseudogene. The CDR3 consists of 16 residues. CDR3 sequence reads: CASRLADWVQSYGYTF. Written as DNA, the CDR3 is TGTGCAAGTCGCTTAGCGGATTGGGTACAGAGCTATGGCTACACCTTC.

The chain combines TRBV5-8 with TRBJ1-1, with D unresolved. Germline V gene lookup returns CDR1 SGHTS and CDR2 YDEGEE. Trimming stripped 2 bases from V and 5 bases from J, with 7 bases between. This CDR3 region has 12 residues. CDR3 in amino acids: CASSFTGTEAFF. The DNA for the CDR3 is TGTGCCAGCAGCTTCACGGGAACTGAAGCTTTCTTT.

The V call is TRBV19, the J call TRBJ1-2; 9 positions match TRBD1. The CDR3 runs 13 residues. Per the germline V gene, CDR1 is LNHDA and CDR2 is SQIVND (reference sequence). V trimming: 5 bases; J trimming: 8 bases; junction bases outside the gene matches: 6. The CDR3 sequence: CASSVQGARGYTF. The CDR3 coding sequence is TGTGCCAGTAGTGTACAGGGGGCCAGAGGCTACACCTTC.

The chain combines TRBV5-1 with TRBJ1-3, with D unclear. Germline assignment: CDR1 SGHRS and CDR2 YFSETQ. Trimming removed 0 bases at V and 7 bases at J, with 17 bases between. The CDR3 covers 16 residues. The CDR3 sequence is CASSLGQYLVGNTIYF. The CDR3 coding sequence is TGCGCCAGCAGCTTGGGGCAGTATCTCGTCGGGAACACCATATATTTT.

The chain joins TRBV2 to TRBJ1-2, with 12 bases identical to TRBD1. Germline V lookup: CDR1 SNHLY, CDR2 FYNNEI. This CDR3 comprises 15 residues. V lost 7 bases and J lost 8; bases outside the gene matches: 11. CDR3 bases: TGTGCCAGCATGGGGACAGGGGGCCCGGGAGGGGGCTACACCTTC. This encodes CASMGTGGPGGGYTF.

J is TRBJ1-5 and V is TRBV2; D gene unclear. V was trimmed by 1 base and J by 2 bases, leaving 9 bases between them. Germline V gene data show CDR1 as SNHLY and CDR2 as FYNNEI. This CDR3 comprises 15 residues. The CDR3 coding sequence is TGTGCCAGCAGTGAAGTTGGGCTGGGCAATCAGCCCCAGCATTTT. Translated: CASSEVGLGNQPQHF.

The genes are TRBV6-1 and TRBJ1-1; no definite D call. Deletions cut 6 bases from V and 2 bases from J, with 19 bases between. Germline CDR1 reads MNHNS; CDR2 reads SASEGT. The CDR3 length is 16 residues. The CDR3 is CASSEPYSLRNTEAFF. The CDR3 DNA sequence: TGTGCCAGCAGCGAACCCTACAGTTTAAGAAACACTGAAGCTTTCTTT.